A single sample gave rise to the 20 T cell receptor beta chains below, sequenced in a study of cytomegalovirus exposure and HLA in healthy donors (dated by TCRdb to between 2016 and 2019). Library generation was performed with the immunoSEQ multiplex PCR assay. For the multiplex PCR, a mixture combining 60 forward primers for TCR Vbeta segments and 13 reverse primers for TCR Jbeta segments was used. Held by TCRdb, this immuneACCESS table contains in-frame sequences only and omits some clones. Under half of the omission traces to an unresolved V gene where checked; the cause of the rest is unknown. Here the sample has 55,000 to 85,000 clones; about 61% occur a single time. The ten top clones hold around 3% of the sample. Sample: PBMCs. These receptors were taken from a woman in her forties or fifties in good health and CMV-seronegative.

This clone was detected only once. The genes are TRBV28 and TRBJ2-3, with TRBD1 matching 7 bases. CDR1 is MDHEN, CDR2 SYDVKM, per germline. This CDR3 is built from 14 residues. The V gene end was trimmed by 5 bases and the J gene end by 0 bases; junction bases not matched to a gene: 2. The CDR3 is CASSPGGSTDTQYF. For the CDR3, the DNA is TGTGCCAGCAGTCCAGGGGGTAGCACAGATACGCAGTATTTT. The whole variable domain, filled in from reference TRBV28 and TRBJ2-3, reads DVKVTQSSRYLVKRTGEKVFLECVQDMDHENMFWYRQDPGLGLRLIYFSYDVKMKEKGDIPEGYSVSREKKERFSLILESASTNQTSMYLCASSPGGSTDTQYFGPGTRLTVL.

CDR3 loop: CASSYSATGGREQYF. The CDR3 nucleotides are TGTGCCAGCAGTTACTCGGCGACAGGGGGCCGGGAGCAGTACTTC. The V call is TRBV6-5, the J call TRBJ2-7; 10 bases are a match to TRBD1. CDR3 size: 15 residues. Trimming removed 0 bases from V and 7 bases from J; junction bases left unmatched: 6. The germline V gene encodes CDR1 MNHEY and CDR2 SVGAGI.

CDR3 residues: CASSFSVSALGQYF. CDR3 bases: TGTGCCAGCAGCTTCAGCGTTAGTGCCCTCGGGCAGTACTTC. The chain has TRBV7-2 and TRBJ2-7, with unresolved D. The V and J ends lost 3 bases and 9 bases respectively, with 18 bases between them. Looked up from germline, CDR1 is SGHTA and CDR2 is FQGNSA. This CDR3 is built from 14 residues.

The J gene is TRBJ2-2, the V gene TRBV28; D uncertain. Germline CDR1 is MDHEN and CDR2 is SYDVKM. CDR3 length: 16 amino acids. The V end was cut by 3 bases, the J end by 3 bases, with 14 bases between. CDR3: CASSFLQVMYTGELFF. For the CDR3, the DNA is TGTGCCAGCAGTTTTTTACAAGTTATGTACACCGGGGAGCTGTTTTTT.

The chain employs TRBV19 and TRBJ1-5, with TRBD1 matching 8 bases. The V segment lost 6 bases and the J segment 4 bases; nucleotides outside the gene matches: 8. This CDR3 is built from 15 residues. Germline V gene data show CDR1 as LNHDA and CDR2 as SQIVND (reference sequence). The CDR3 sequence is CASRTTGARNQPQHF. The CDR3 DNA follows: TGTGCCAGTAGAACGACAGGGGCGAGGAATCAGCCCCAGCATTTT.

The J gene is TRBJ2-7, the V gene TRBV5-1; 7 bases map to TRBD2. The V gene's germline CDR1 is SGHRS and CDR2 YFSETQ. The CDR3 has 18 amino acids. The V segment lost 0 bases and the J segment 5 bases; nucleotides outside the gene matches: 17. The CDR3: CASSLDLLAVRKGHEQYF. CDR3 in DNA: TGCGCCAGCAGCTTGGATCTCCTAGCGGTTCGTAAGGGGCACGAGCAGTACTTC.

The chain carries TRBV5-6 and TRBJ2-3; no firm D call. The V and J ends lost 2 bases and 4 bases respectively, with 8 bases between them. The germline CDR1 and CDR2 sequences are SGHDT and YYEEEE. This CDR3 is built from 13 residues. CDR3 in amino acids: CASSFDRADTQYF. The CDR3 DNA sequence: TGTGCCAGCAGCTTCGATCGGGCAGATACGCAGTATTTT.

This chain joins TRBV6-6 and TRBJ1-2; 7 nucleotides match TRBD1. CDR1 and CDR2 from the germline V gene are MNHNY and SVGAGI (reference sequence). Trimming cost V 4 bases and J 3 bases; bases outside gene matches: 2. This CDR3 comprises 13 residues. Here the CDR3 reads CASSSGTDYGYTF. The CDR3 DNA follows: TGTGCCAGCAGTTCCGGGACAGACTATGGCTACACCTTC.

This chain links TRBV10-3 with TRBJ2-3; TRBD2 aligns across 7 bases. Looked up from germline, CDR1 is ENHRY and CDR2 is SYGVKD. V was pared by 10 bases and J by 2 bases, with 9 bases of the junction left unmatched. The CDR3 totals 14 residues. In nucleotides, the CDR3 is TGTGCCACAAGGGGAGGGATTCTCACAGATACGCAGTATTTT. It yields the protein CATRGGILTDTQYF.

This clone was recorded only once. The chain couples TRBV18 to TRBJ2-3, with 9 nucleotides matching TRBD2. CDR3 length equals 15 residues. The V and J ends lost 0 bases and 7 bases, in that order; junction bases with no gene match: 5. The germline V gene encodes CDR1 KGHSH and CDR2 LQKENI. CDR3 in DNA: TGTGCCAGCTCACCACCCGGGACTAGCTCCCATACGCAGTATTTT. Residues: CASSPPGTSSHTQYF. The entire variable domain, with the rest obtained from reference TRBV18 and TRBJ2-3, is as follows: NAGVMQNPRHLVRRRGQEARLRCSPMKGHSHVYWYRQLPEEGLKFMVYLQKENIIDESGMPKERFSAEFPKEGPSILRIQQVVRGDSAAYFCASSPPGTSSHTQYFGPGTRLTVL.

The chain recombines TRBV28 with TRBJ1-2; TRBD1 agrees at 7 bases. The CDR3 runs 12 residues. Germline V gene data show CDR1 as MDHEN and CDR2 as SYDVKM. Trimming took 7 bases from V and 10 from J; bases not matched to a gene: 9. The DNA for the CDR3 is TGTGCCAGCACCACTACAGGGGTGATCTACACCTTC. It specifies CASTTTGVIYTF.

V and J are TRBV29-1 and TRBJ1-1; 9 nucleotides line up with TRBD1. J lost 4 bases, V lost 3 bases, and 3 bases had no gene match. Germline-derived CDR1 and CDR2 are SQVTM and ANQGSEA. This CDR3 is 13 amino acids long. The CDR3, as DNA: TGCAGCGTTGACAGGACAGGGGTCACTGAAGCTTTCTTT. Protein product: CSVDRTGVTEAFF.

The chain links TRBV25-1 to TRBJ2-2; 12 bases are a match to TRBD2. This CDR3 has 18 amino acids. With V trimmed by 1 base and J by 5 bases, 8 bases remained unmatched. Germline CDR1 MGHDK, CDR2 SYGVNS. CDR3 DNA: TGTGCCAGCAGTGAATCGGCTAGCGGGAGGGTATTTACCGGGGAGCTGTTTTTT. Amino acid sequence: CASSESASGRVFTGELFF.

The genes are TRBV2 and TRBJ1-1; TRBD1 agrees at 7 bases. Germline values: CDR1 SNHLY, CDR2 FYNNEI. CDR3 length equals 16 residues. The V gene end was trimmed by 6 bases and the J gene end by 3 bases; junction bases not matched to a gene: 13. The CDR3 spells CASRKNLQGKDTEAFF. The CDR3 DNA is TGTGCCAGCAGGAAGAACCTACAGGGGAAGGACACTGAAGCTTTCTTT.

In its sample, this clone was seen a few times. This chain connects TRBV5-1 to TRBJ1-4; weak D call: TRBD1 (6 bases). V lost 6 bases and J lost 0, with 12 bases in between. The CDR3 spans 15 residues. The germline V gene encodes CDR1 SGHRS and CDR2 YFSETQ. CDR3 DNA sequence: TGCGCCAGCAAGATACAGGGAGCAACTAATGAAAAACTGTTTTTT. This codes for CASKIQGATNEKLFF.

This rearrangement joins TRBV4-1 to TRBJ2-3; 8 bases are a match to TRBD2. The CDR3 runs 16 residues. The V gene's germline CDR1 is MGHRA and CDR2 YSYEKL. The V segment lost 1 base and the J segment 4 bases; nucleotides outside the gene matches: 7. CDR3 nucleotide sequence: TGCGCCAGCAGCCAAGTTGGTACGGGAGGGCCAGATACGCAGTATTTT. It encodes CASSQVGTGGPDTQYF.

The sample holds a few counts of this clone. CDR3 sequence reads: CASSYPGNTEAFF. The CDR3 bases are TGTGCCAGCAGTTACCCAGGGAACACTGAAGCTTTCTTT. The chain recombines TRBV6-6 with TRBJ1-1, with unresolved D. The V gene lost 2 bases and the J gene lost 1 base, with 5 bases spanning the gap. The CDR3 sequence is 13 residues long. CDR1 and CDR2 from the germline V gene are MNHNY and SVGAGI (reference sequence).

This clone was recorded a few times. The CDR3 DNA sequence: TGCGCCAGCAGCCCGAATCTCGGACAGAGACCCCGAGCTTTCTTT. Translated, it gives CASSPNLGQRPRAFF. This chain connects TRBV5-1 to TRBJ1-1, with a possible D match to TRBD1 (6 bases). Germline CDR1 reads SGHRS; CDR2 reads YFSETQ. V was clipped by 4 bases and J by 10 bases, with 23 bases between them. This CDR3 is 15 amino acids long.

The CDR3 DNA reads TGTGCCATCACCCCCCGGGAGGCTATGAACACTGAAGCTTTCTTT. It codes for CAITPREAMNTEAFF. This chain uses TRBV10-3 with TRBJ1-1; no definite D call. Germline V gene data show CDR1 as ENHRY and CDR2 as SYGVKD. The V and J ends lost 7 bases and 0 bases respectively, with 15 bases between them. This CDR3 is built from 15 residues.

The chain links TRBV2 to TRBJ1-2; D possibly corresponds to TRBD1 (6 bases). With 3 bases removed from V and 2 bases from J, the gap between germline ends came to 13 bases. This CDR3 has 15 amino acids. Germline V CDR1 and CDR2: SNHLY, FYNNEI. The CDR3 DNA reads as TGTGCCAGCAGTGATGAGGCAGGGGCCAACTATGGCTACACCTTC. It codes for CASSDEAGANYGYTF.